A single sample is the source of the 9 T cell receptor beta chains below, sequenced in a study of T cell responses to AZD1222 COVID-19 vaccine (dated by TCRdb to 2020 to 2023). The time point label corresponds to: about 28 days (+/-7) after the second vaccine dose. The library was prepared using the immunoSEQ multiplex PCR assay. Here the immuneACCESS table is served through TCRdb, limited to in-frame sequences with V and J called. Missing clones are a known gap in these copies; in checked studies unresolved V genes cover under half, and the rest lacks a known reason. Within this sample are approximately 75,000 clones, with 87% of them counted one time only. The ten largest account for 15% to 20% of the sample. The sequencing here drew on peripheral blood, taken 28 days after the second AZD1222 dose. These receptors were collected from an adult who received the AZD1222 COVID-19 vaccine.

This clone was observed a handful of times. V gene TRBV7-2 combines with J gene TRBJ1-6, with D perhaps matching TRBD1 (6 bases). Trimming took 1 base from V and 6 from J, leaving 13 bases between them. From germline, CDR1 is SGHTA and CDR2 FQGNSA. This CDR3 region has 16 residues. CDR3 loop: CASSLEAGAGNSPLHF. DNA for the CDR3: TGTGCCAGCAGCTTAGAAGCGGGGGCCGGTAATTCACCCCTCCACTTT.

The genes are TRBV5-4 and TRBJ2-5; TRBD2 matches at 10 bases. Germline V lookup: CDR1 SGHNT, CDR2 YYREEE (reference sequence). V gave up 4 bases and J gave up 1 base; unmatched junction bases: 4. The length of the CDR3 is 15 residues. DNA for the CDR3: TGTGCCAGCAGCCCCCTAGCGGGAGTCCAAGAGACCCAGTACTTC. Translating gives CASSPLAGVQETQYF. The full variable domain, with the rest looked up from reference TRBV5-4 and TRBJ2-5, is ETGVTQSPTHLIKTRGQQVTLRCSSQSGHNTVSWYQQALGQGPQFIFQYYREEENGRGNFPPRFSGLQFPNYSSELNVNALELDDSALYLCASSPLAGVQETQYFGPGTRLLVL.

V usage is TRBV11-2 and J usage is TRBJ2-3; D is ambiguous. Looked up from germline, CDR1 is SGHAT and CDR2 is FQNNGV. V gave up 1 base and J gave up 5 bases, with 13 bases separating them. There are 15 residues in the CDR3. CDR3 in amino acids: CASSLVPGVIDTQYF. The CDR3 nucleotides are TGTGCCAGCAGCTTAGTGCCAGGAGTGATAGATACGCAGTATTTT.

The chain couples TRBV28 to TRBJ2-7; D possibly corresponds to TRBD1 (6 bases). Germline V gene data show CDR1 as MDHEN and CDR2 as SYDVKM. The CDR3 is 13 amino acids. V lost 7 bases to trimming and J lost 6 bases, with 16 bases between them. The CDR3 nucleotides are TGTGCCAGCACCCGGGACACCGCGTCCGAGCAGTACTTC. Residues: CASTRDTASEQYF.

This clone appeared once. This chain connects TRBV6-5 to TRBJ1-1; D perhaps matches TRBD1 (6 bases). V dropped 7 bases and J dropped 2 bases, with 14 bases sitting between them. The CDR3 loop spans 14 amino acids. Looked up from germline, CDR1 is MNHEY and CDR2 is SVGAGI. In DNA form, the CDR3 reads TGTGCCAGCACCCTAGGGGGGTTCAACACTGAAGCTTTCTTT. This encodes CASTLGGFNTEAFF.

This clone was seen only a few times. The rearrangement joins TRBV13 to TRBJ2-1, with 12 bases fitting TRBD2. The V and J ends lost 4 bases and 8 bases, in that order; junction bases with no gene match: 12. Germline V gene data show CDR1 as PRHDT and CDR2 as FYEKMQ (reference sequence). The CDR3 extends over 17 amino acids. CDR3 sequence (DNA): TGTGCCAGCAGCTCGGAATCTAGCGGGGGGGCTAGCGATGAGCAGTTCTTC. Encoded protein: CASSSESSGGASDEQFF.

This chain joins TRBV19 and TRBJ1-5, with 7 bases identical to TRBD1. This CDR3 has 17 amino acids. Trimming cost V 1 base and J 7 bases; bases outside gene matches: 13. CDR1 LNHDA and CDR2 SQIVND come from the germline V gene (reference sequence). CDR3 residues: CASSIGGGQGGRQPQHF. The CDR3 nucleotides are TGTGCCAGTAGTATAGGAGGAGGGCAGGGGGGTAGACAGCCCCAGCATTTT.

This chain links TRBV29-1 with TRBJ2-7, with 8 bases fitting TRBD1. V gave up 0 bases and J gave up 1 base; unmatched junction bases: 2. Germline CDR1 is SQVTM and CDR2 is ANQGSEA. The CDR3 runs to 14 residues. For the CDR3, the DNA is TGCAGCGTTGAAGATCGACAGGGGTCCTACGAGCAGTACTTC. Translating it yields CSVEDRQGSYEQYF.

The DNA for the CDR3 is TGTGCTAGTGGACCCCTCCGAAATGGCTACACCTTC. Translation gives CASGPLRNGYTF. This chain links TRBV12-5 with TRBJ1-2, with D unresolved. CDR1 is LGHNT, CDR2 FRNRAP, per germline. Between the trimmed V and J ends, which lost 6 bases and 6 bases, there was a span of 11 bases. The CDR3 spans 12 residues.